This T cell receptor beta chain originates from a study of molecular identifiers for immune sequencing clone quantification. TCRdb analysed the PCR reads with MiXCR anew, one entry per CDR3 protein. The sample shows 80,000 to 100,000 distinct CDR3 sequences, around 24% of them seen only once. Source material for naive CD8 libraries was roughly 18,000 to 1,100,000 sorted cells, with 10%, 30% or 50% RNA. At least ten counts were recorded for this clonotype. This CDR3 comprises 15 residues. Trimming took off 4 bases at V and 5 bases at J, with 18 bases between the two ends. Per germline, CDR1 MDHEN and CDR2 SYDVKM.

The V gene is TRBV28, the J gene TRBJ2-7, with D maybe TRBD1 (5 bases). The receptor was derived from a human donor in good health. Some libraries in this study had Jurkat cell RNA spiked in. Sequencing was carried out using naive CD8+ T cells from blood, with Jurkat cell RNA spiked in. The subset denotes: FACS-sorted CD8+CD4-CCR7+CD45RA+ naive T cells. The CDR3 DNA follows: TGTGCCAGCAGTTCCCCCCAGGCAGGGTACCACGAGCAGTACTTC. Translating gives CASSSPQAGYHEQYF.